The clone carrying this T cell receptor (beta chain) was seen only once. The record originates from a study of blood T cell repertoires in COVID-19. At the level of the study: Donors in the United States, Italy and Spain gave samples during acute or convalescent COVID-19. Sources were T cells, B-cell-depleted T cells, or PBMCs; the material itself was cDNA or gDNA.

The CDR3 is 13 residues long. The germline V gene encodes CDR1 MNHEY and CDR2 SMNVEV (reference sequence). Unmatched junction bases numbered 5, after V lost 4 bases and J lost 8 bases. How the authors handled the data: Researchers report that nucleated cell counts were estimated from reference gene primer amplification. Some clones are missing from TCRdb's copy, which holds only in-frame ones; the method was immunoSEQ multiplex PCR. V, J and clone size are taken as reported in that table, and D and trimming were inferred from the DNA itself. The table includes 130,000 to 150,000 clones, over 75% detected once. Followed over time, Seattle patients had been enrolled while infection was active.

The chain uses TRBV27 and TRBJ2-1, with TRBD2 identical over 7 bases. This TCR came from a man aged 18 to 30 with COVID-19, enrolled during active disease. Material: peripheral blood. The CDR3 region has the DNA TGTGCCAGCAGTTCATGGGAGGGCGATGAGCAGTTCTTC. Translating it yields CASSSWEGDEQFF.